This T cell receptor (beta chain) is from a study of T cells after yellow fever vaccination. One entry per CDR3 protein, called by TCRdb with MiXCR from the 5' RACE reads. This sample has approximately 120,000 distinct CDR3 sequences, with around 7.4% found just once. Germline CDR1 and CDR2: SGHRS and YFSETQ. CDR3 length: 15 residues. V was clipped by 7 bases and J by 5 bases; unmatched bases: 12. This clonotype was seen repeatedly, ten times or more. This receptor was identified in a man between 18 and 35 years old who received the YFV17D yellow fever vaccine. Source: CD4+ T cells sorted from PBMCs, taken around 10 days after the first yellow fever vaccination. V and J are TRBV5-1 and TRBJ1-2; 9 nucleotides agree with TRBD1. The CDR3 DNA sequence: TGCGCCAGCGAACCCGGGACAGGGAAGATGTATGGCTACACCTTC. This gives the protein CASEPGTGKMYGYTF.